At least ten counts were recorded for the clone carrying this TCR beta chain. The CDR3 is 14 residues long. In germline, CDR1 is SGHRS, CDR2 YFSETQ. The V end lost 4 bases, the J end lost 6 bases, and 16 bases lay between the germline ends. The authors prepared the TCRbeta library with unique molecular identifiers. TCRdb independently ran MiXCR on the PCR reads; one entry per CDR3 protein. The sample has some 240,000 distinct CDR3 sequences; about 8.8% are singletons. The data derive from a study of T-cell reconstitution after alpha-beta-depleted transplantation in children. This material consisted of PBMCs from the stem cell graft donor, taken from the stem cell graft. The chain uses TRBV5-1 and TRBJ1-1; weak D call: TRBD1 (6 bases). This clonotype was sampled from a human donor who donated a stem cell graft to a child with SCID. CDR3: CASSPPGASPEAFF. The DNA for the CDR3 is TGCGCCAGCAGCCCTCCAGGGGCTTCCCCTGAAGCTTTCTTT. Variable domain in full (rest from reference TRBV5-1 and TRBJ1-1): KAGVTQTPRYLIKTRGQQVTLSCSPISGHRSVSWYQQTPGQGLQFLFEYFSETQRNKGNFPGRFSGRQFSNSRSEMNVSTLELGDSALYLCASSPPGASPEAFFGQGTRLTVV.